The 6 T cell receptor beta chains below were found in one sample sequenced in a study of OX40 agonist ivuxolimab in advanced cancers. Generated by immunoSEQ multiplex PCR, the TCRdb table keeps only in-frame clones and is missing some. The repertoire consists of approximately 18,000 clones, with around 82% occurring once and the leading ten covering under 2.5%. The material was CD4+ or CD8+ T cells sorted from blood, obtained in a trial of the OX40 agonist ivuxolimab. The receptors were sampled from an adult with an advanced solid tumor such as melanoma, head and neck, liver or kidney cancer.

The V and J genes are TRBV5-1 and TRBJ2-5, with a possible D match to TRBD1 (6 bases). Germline values: CDR1 SGHRS, CDR2 YFSETQ. The CDR3 sequence is 14 residues long. The V and J ends lost 4 bases and 6 bases respectively, with 16 bases between them. Here the CDR3 reads CASSPSGTSQTQYF. CDR3 bases: TGCGCCAGCAGCCCCTCCGGGACAAGCCAGACCCAGTACTTC.

This chain uses TRBV28 with TRBJ2-7; D uncertain. The germline V and J ends were trimmed by 2 bases and 5 bases, with 10 bases remaining between them. The CDR3 is 13 residues long. Per germline, CDR1 MDHEN and CDR2 SYDVKM. CDR3 sequence (DNA): TGTGCCAGCAGTTTAAGGCAGGAAAACGAGCAGTACTTC. The encoded protein is CASSLRQENEQYF.

This chain connects TRBV7-2 to TRBJ1-3; 7 bases align to TRBD1. The V gene end was trimmed by 5 bases and the J gene end by 1 base; junction bases not matched to a gene: 5. Germline CDR1 and CDR2: SGHTA and FQGNSA. The CDR3 totals 15 residues. DNA for the CDR3: TGTGCCAGCAGCAAAGGGGGCGGATCTGGAAACACCATATATTTT. Amino acids: CASSKGGGSGNTIYF. Filled out from reference TRBV7-2 and TRBJ1-3, the complete variable domain reads GAGVSQSPSNKVTEKGKDVELRCDPISGHTALYWYRQSLGQGLEFLIYFQGNSAPDKSGLPSDRFSAERTGGSVSTLTIQRTQQEDSAVYLCASSKGGGSGNTIYFGEGSWLTVV.

This chain links TRBV6-1 with TRBJ2-7, with a weak D call TRBD2 (6 bases). Trimming removed 4 bases from V and 4 bases from J, with 11 bases in between. The CDR3 spans 13 residues. Germline values: CDR1 MNHNS, CDR2 SASEGT. CDR3 in amino acids: CASSVTSSYEQYF. The CDR3 DNA sequence: TGTGCCAGCAGTGTTACTAGCAGTTACGAGCAGTACTTC.

The genes are TRBV18 and TRBJ2-7; 9 bases agree with TRBD1. Germline assignment: CDR1 KGHSH and CDR2 LQKENI. The CDR3 contains 14 residues. V gave up 3 bases and J gave up 6 bases; unmatched junction bases: 6. CDR3 loop: CASSPGQGFSEQYF. The CDR3 DNA follows: TGTGCCAGCTCACCCGGACAGGGGTTTTCCGAGCAGTACTTC.

This clone was observed a handful of times. This chain's CDR3 is CSVGTSGANVLTF. Written as DNA, the CDR3 is TGCAGCGTTGGGACTTCTGGGGCCAACGTCCTGACTTTC. The chain is built from TRBV29-1 and TRBJ2-6; a weak D match, TRBD2 (5 bases). CDR1 is SQVTM, CDR2 ANQGSEA, per germline. This CDR3 is 13 amino acids long. V lost 4 bases and J 1 base, leaving 5 bases between the germline ends.